This T cell receptor beta chain was found in a study of shared clonotypes between healthy human individuals. Turning to the study itself: CD4 naive cells filled three plates per donor, CD4 memory three, CD8 naive two and CD8 memory one.

Overall study results and limits: Blood was the sole source, and tissue repertoires probably differ.

Generated by immunoSEQ multiplex PCR, the TCRdb table keeps only in-frame clones and is missing some. Of 2.5 million or so clones listed, approximately 94% are singletons. All donors qualified as healthy HIV-negative adults and had experienced no recent acute infections or vaccinations. The CDR3 extends over 16 amino acids. Trimming removed 0 bases at V and 2 bases at J, with 10 bases between. Germline V gives CDR1 MNHEY, CDR2 SMNVEV (reference sequence). A remark on this clone: Its antigen is currently unknown.

This receptor was identified in a man between 18 and 29 years old in good health. The sample comprised naive CD4+ T cells sorted from blood. Stated subset: CD45RA+ positively selected. The V gene is TRBV27, the J gene TRBJ2-2; D may be TRBD2 (7 bases). The CDR3: CASSLSGGPNTGELFF. The DNA of the CDR3 is TGTGCCAGCAGTTTATCGGGGGGGCCAAACACCGGGGAGCTGTTTTTT.